These T cell receptor beta chains were read from a single sample in a study of cytomegalovirus exposure and HLA in healthy donors. The protocol was immunoSEQ multiplex PCR, while the TCRdb copy is restricted to in-frame clones and leaves out a portion. The sample consists of under 85,000 clones, around 68% of them appearing once. The sample consisted of PBMCs. These TCRs come from a woman in her 30s in good health and CMV-seronegative. The CDR3 runs from the conserved cysteine through the conserved F or W. A D gene is named only where the DNA matches it firmly. Some rows mark clone size as missing; the rest say once, few, many or name a class of expanded clone.

size: .
D: TRBD1
J: TRBJ1-1
V: TRBV27
CDR3: CASSFRRTGNTEAFF
DNA: TGTGCCAGCAGTTTCCGTCGGACAGGGAACACTGAAGCTTTCTTT

size: .
D: TRBD1
J: TRBJ1-2
V: TRBV6-1
CDR3: CASSELVGSDRGRYGYTF
DNA: TGTGCCAGCAGTGAACTGGTGGGAAGTGACAGGGGAAGATATGGCTACACCTTC

size: .
D: .
J: TRBJ1-4
V: TRBV19
CDR3: CASTSLPGGSNEKLFF
DNA: TGCGCCAGTACTTCGCTACCAGGAGGTTCGAATGAAAAACTGTTTTTT

size: .
D: .
J: TRBJ1-1
V: TRBV4-3
CDR3: CASSRTGGEAFF
DNA: TGCGCCAGCAGTCGCACCGGAGGGGAAGCTTTCTTT

size: .
D: .
J: TRBJ2-7
V: TRBV5-6
CDR3: CASSLLVYEQYF
DNA: TGTGCCAGCAGCTTGTTAGTCTACGAGCAGTACTTC

size: .
D: .
J: TRBJ2-7
V: TRBV7-6
CDR3: CASSLYRTYEQYF
DNA: TGTGCCAGCAGCCTGTACAGGACCTACGAGCAGTACTTC

size: few
D: .
J: TRBJ2-3
V: TRBV9
CDR3: CASSSGGLLDTQYF
DNA: TGTGCCAGCAGCTCGGGGGGCCTCCTCGATACGCAGTATTTT

size: .
D: TRBD2
J: TRBJ2-2
V: TRBV5-1
CDR3: CASSWDWPGGQGGELFF
DNA: TGCGCCAGCAGCTGGGACTGGCCGGGGGGGCAAGGCGGGGAGCTGTTTTTT

size: .
D: TRBD1
J: TRBJ2-1
V: TRBV5-4
CDR3: CASSSRGPWEQFF
DNA: TGTGCCAGCAGCTCCAGGGGGCCGTGGGAGCAGTTCTTC

size: .
D: TRBD2
J: TRBJ2-5
V: TRBV4-2
CDR3: CASSEGTSGQETQYF
DNA: TGTGCCAGCAGCGAGGGGACTAGCGGGCAAGAGACCCAGTACTTC

size: .
D: .
J: TRBJ1-1
V: TRBV2
CDR3: CASPSDSEAFF
DNA: TGTGCCAGCCCGAGTGACAGTGAAGCTTTCTTT

size: once
D: .
J: TRBJ1-4
V: TRBV7-9
CDR3: CASSSTGTNEKLFF
DNA: TGTGCCAGCAGCTCGACAGGTACTAATGAAAAACTGTTTTTT

size: once
D: TRBD2
J: TRBJ2-7
V: TRBV7-7
CDR3: CASSSKRAGGREQYF
DNA: TGTGCTAGCAGCTCTAAAAGGGCGGGGGGGCGCGAGCAGTACTTC

size: .
D: TRBD1
J: TRBJ1-3
V: TRBV10-3
CDR3: CAISETGGGGNTIYF
DNA: TGTGCCATCAGCGAAACAGGGGGCGGTGGAAACACCATATATTTT

size: few
D: .
J: TRBJ1-1
V: TRBV4-1
CDR3: CASSQVAGKMNTEAFF
DNA: TGCGCCAGCAGCCAAGTTGCAGGAAAGATGAACACTGAAGCTTTCTTT

size: once
D: TRBD2
J: TRBJ2-3
V: TRBV4-2
CDR3: CASRLAGGPISTDTQYF
DNA: TGTGCCAGCAGACTAGCGGGGGGGCCGATTAGCACAGATACGCAGTATTTT

size: few
D: .
J: TRBJ1-5
V: TRBV5-4
CDR3: CASSLAFSEPQHF
DNA: TGTGCCAGCAGCTTGGCCTTTTCGGAGCCCCAGCATTTT

size: few
D: TRBD1
J: TRBJ1-1
V: TRBV4-1
CDR3: CASSSTGVNTEAFF
DNA: TGCGCCAGCAGTTCTACAGGGGTGAACACTGAAGCTTTCTTT

size: .
D: .
J: TRBJ1-2
V: TRBV13
CDR3: CASSLGTRGADGYTF
DNA: TGTGCCAGCAGCTTAGGTACCAGGGGCGCGGATGGCTACACCTTC

size: hyperexpanded
D: .
J: TRBJ2-2
V: TRBV7-6
CDR3: CASSLAAGVYTGELFF
DNA: TGTGCCAGCAGCTTAGCGGCAGGGGTCTACACCGGGGAGCTGTTTTTT

size: .
D: TRBD1
J: TRBJ1-2
V: TRBV4-1
CDR3: CASSQDKGAHYGYTF
DNA: TGCGCCAGCAGCCAAGATAAGGGGGCTCACTATGGCTACACCTTC

size: .
D: TRBD2
J: TRBJ2-7
V: TRBV11-1
CDR3: CASSLGLAGAYEQYF
DNA: TGTGCCAGCAGCCTAGGACTAGCGGGGGCCTACGAGCAGTACTTC

size: .
D: TRBD1
J: TRBJ2-1
V: TRBV29-1
CDR3: CSTTGTGFGYNEQFF
DNA: TGCAGCACTACCGGGACAGGGTTCGGGTACAATGAGCAGTTCTTC

size: .
D: .
J: TRBJ1-4
V: TRBV27
CDR3: CASSGGPMREKLFF
DNA: TGTGCCAGCAGTGGTGGTCCCATGAGGGAAAAACTGTTTTTT

size: few
D: .
J: TRBJ1-4
V: TRBV7-8
CDR3: CASSLARGFGHLGLFF
DNA: TGTGCCAGCAGCTTAGCGAGAGGGTTCGGGCATTTAGGACTGTTTTTT

size: few
D: TRBD1
J: TRBJ1-2
V: TRBV7-3
CDR3: CASSLHGQGPYGYTF
DNA: TGTGCCAGCAGCCTCCACGGACAGGGACCCTATGGCTACACCTTC

size: once
D: .
J: TRBJ1-1
V: TRBV7-9
CDR3: CASSLTDPSEAFF
DNA: TGTGCCAGCAGCTTGACAGACCCCTCTGAAGCTTTCTTT

size: .
D: TRBD2
J: TRBJ2-5
V: TRBV6-5
CDR3: CASSSRGVRETQYF
DNA: TGTGCCAGCAGTTCGCGGGGGGTCCGGGAGACCCAGTACTTC

size: .
D: TRBD1
J: TRBJ1-5
V: TRBV30
CDR3: CAWTRDRDQPQHF
DNA: TGTGCCTGGACCCGGGACAGAGATCAGCCCCAGCATTTT

size: few
D: TRBD2
J: TRBJ2-1
V: TRBV7-2
CDR3: CAIKGLAGSFSSYNEQFF
DNA: TGTGCCATCAAGGGACTAGCGGGATCCTTTAGCTCCTACAATGAGCAGTTCTTC

size: .
D: .
J: TRBJ1-2
V: TRBV6-5
CDR3: CASSYSADGYTF
DNA: TGTGCCAGCAGTTACTCGGCAGATGGCTACACCTTC

size: .
D: TRBD1
J: TRBJ1-1
V: TRBV2
CDR3: CASSPRQGQNTEAFF
DNA: TGTGCCAGCAGTCCCCGACAGGGACAGAACACTGAAGCTTTCTTT

size: .
D: TRBD2
J: TRBJ2-1
V: TRBV7-6
CDR3: CASSRAGGGSYNEQFF
DNA: TGTGCCAGCAGTCGCGCGGGGGGAGGGTCCTACAATGAGCAGTTCTTC

size: .
D: .
J: TRBJ1-5
V: TRBV2
CDR3: CASSAKNLARNQPQHF
DNA: TGTGCCAGCAGTGCGAAGAATTTGGCACGCAATCAGCCCCAGCATTTT

size: .
D: TRBD1
J: TRBJ2-3
V: TRBV7-9
CDR3: CASSPRDRPGTDTQYF
DNA: TGTGCCAGCAGCCCACGGGACAGGCCCGGCACAGATACGCAGTATTTT

size: .
D: TRBD2
J: TRBJ2-3
V: TRBV10-3
CDR3: CAISESGTSADTQYF
DNA: TGTGCCATCAGTGAGTCGGGAACTAGCGCAGATACGCAGTATTTT

size: .
D: .
J: TRBJ2-7
V: TRBV30
CDR3: CAWDLGSEQYF
DNA: TGTGCCTGGGATCTAGGGAGCGAGCAGTACTTC

size: .
D: TRBD1
J: TRBJ2-6
V: TRBV11-1
CDR3: CASSPRTGASGANVLTF
DNA: TGTGCCAGCAGCCCGCGGACAGGGGCCTCGGGGGCCAACGTCCTGACTTTC

size: few
D: TRBD2
J: TRBJ2-3
V: TRBV2
CDR3: CASSSLAGESTDTQYF
DNA: TGTGCCAGCAGCTCACTAGCGGGGGAGAGCACAGATACGCAGTATTTT

size: .
D: .
J: TRBJ2-4
V: TRBV5-6
CDR3: CASLNTGKAGENIQYF
DNA: TGTGCCAGCTTAAATACAGGGAAAGCTGGGGAAAACATTCAGTACTTC

size: .
D: TRBD2
J: TRBJ2-7
V: TRBV6-5
CDR3: CASRDYLYEQYF
DNA: TGTGCCAGCCGGGACTACCTCTACGAGCAGTACTTC

size: once
D: TRBD1
J: TRBJ1-1
V: TRBV18
CDR3: CASSPDRGPTEAFF
DNA: TGTGCCAGCTCACCGGACAGGGGGCCCACTGAAGCTTTCTTT

size: .
D: TRBD2
J: TRBJ2-3
V: TRBV14
CDR3: CASSRRDYATDTQYF
DNA: TGTGCCAGCAGCCGACGGGACTACGCCACAGATACGCAGTATTTT

size: .
D: TRBD2
J: TRBJ2-3
V: TRBV11-2
CDR3: CASSQSGGFTDTQYF
DNA: TGTGCCAGCAGCCAATCGGGGGGATTCACAGATACGCAGTATTTT

size: .
D: .
J: TRBJ1-5
V: TRBV7-2
CDR3: CASSLNYGQPQHF
DNA: TGTGCCAGCAGCTTGAACTACGGTCAGCCCCAGCATTTT

size: few
D: .
J: TRBJ1-1
V: TRBV5-6
CDR3: CASRQGGVNTEAFF
DNA: TGTGCCAGCAGACAAGGGGGGGTGAACACTGAAGCTTTCTTT

size: .
D: TRBD2
J: TRBJ2-7
V: TRBV2
CDR3: CASSVPRRSGGALGRRQYF
DNA: TGTGCCAGCAGTGTTCCCCGGAGGAGCGGGGGGGCCCTCGGTCGGCGGCAGTACTTC

size: .
D: .
J: TRBJ2-5
V: TRBV5-1
CDR3: CASSGRRQVQETQYF
DNA: TGCGCCAGCAGCGGCCGAAGACAGGTCCAAGAGACCCAGTACTTC

size: .
D: .
J: TRBJ2-1
V: TRBV6-5
CDR3: CASSYSQARNEQFF
DNA: TGTGCCAGCAGTTACTCCCAGGCAAGGAATGAGCAGTTCTTC

size: .
D: TRBD1
J: TRBJ2-7
V: TRBV5-4
CDR3: CASSTARGQGIDEQYF
DNA: TGTGCCAGCAGCACCGCCAGGGGACAGGGGATCGACGAGCAGTACTTC

size: .
D: TRBD2
J: TRBJ2-3
V: TRBV10-3
CDR3: CAIMSGGFSTDTQYF
DNA: TGTGCCATCATGAGCGGGGGATTCAGCACAGATACGCAGTATTTT

size: .
D: TRBD1
J: TRBJ1-4
V: TRBV7-2
CDR3: CASSLGQGSNEKLFF
DNA: TGTGCCAGCAGCTTAGGACAGGGTAGCAATGAAAAACTGTTTTTT

size: once
D: .
J: TRBJ1-1
V: TRBV11-2
CDR3: CASSLVQDTEAFF
DNA: TGTGCCAGCAGCTTAGTCCAGGACACTGAAGCTTTCTTT

size: .
D: .
J: TRBJ1-1
V: TRBV5-1
CDR3: CASQRENTEAFF
DNA: TGCGCCAGCCAACGGGAGAACACTGAAGCTTTCTTT

size: .
D: TRBD2
J: TRBJ2-2
V: TRBV5-4
CDR3: CASSLGTSPTLVTGELFF
DNA: TGTGCCAGCAGCTTGGGGACTAGCCCTACCTTAGTCACCGGGGAGCTGTTTTTT